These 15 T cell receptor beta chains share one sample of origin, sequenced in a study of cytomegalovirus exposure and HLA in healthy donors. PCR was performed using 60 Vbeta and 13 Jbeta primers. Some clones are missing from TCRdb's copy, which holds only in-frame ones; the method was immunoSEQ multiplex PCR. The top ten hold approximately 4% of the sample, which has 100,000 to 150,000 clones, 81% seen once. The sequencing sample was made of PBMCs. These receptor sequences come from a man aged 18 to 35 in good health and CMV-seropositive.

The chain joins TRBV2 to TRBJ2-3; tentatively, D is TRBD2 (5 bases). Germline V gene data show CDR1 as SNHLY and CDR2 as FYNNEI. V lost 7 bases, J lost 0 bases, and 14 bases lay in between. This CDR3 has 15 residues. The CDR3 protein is CASNGLAESTDTQYF. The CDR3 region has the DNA TGTGCCAGCAACGGCCTAGCAGAAAGCACAGATACGCAGTATTTT.

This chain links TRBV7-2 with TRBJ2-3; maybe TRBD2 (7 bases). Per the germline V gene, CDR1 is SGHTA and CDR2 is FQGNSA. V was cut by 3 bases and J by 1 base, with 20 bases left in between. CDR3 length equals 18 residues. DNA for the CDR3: TGTGCCAGCAGCTTCCCGGGGGCTAGCGGTTCTGGCACAGATACGCAGTATTTT. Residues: CASSFPGASGSGTDTQYF.

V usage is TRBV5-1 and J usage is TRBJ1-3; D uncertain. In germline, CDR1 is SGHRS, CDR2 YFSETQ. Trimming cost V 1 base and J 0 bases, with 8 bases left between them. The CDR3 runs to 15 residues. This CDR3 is CASSLTGNSGNTIYF. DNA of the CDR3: TGCGCCAGCAGCTTGACGGGGAACTCTGGAAACACCATATATTTT.

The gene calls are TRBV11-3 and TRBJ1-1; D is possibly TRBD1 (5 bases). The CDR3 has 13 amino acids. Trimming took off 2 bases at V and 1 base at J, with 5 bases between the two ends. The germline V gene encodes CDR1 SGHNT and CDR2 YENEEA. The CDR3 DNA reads TGTGCCAGCAGCTTACAGGGGAACACTGAAGCTTTCTTT. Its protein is CASSLQGNTEAFF.

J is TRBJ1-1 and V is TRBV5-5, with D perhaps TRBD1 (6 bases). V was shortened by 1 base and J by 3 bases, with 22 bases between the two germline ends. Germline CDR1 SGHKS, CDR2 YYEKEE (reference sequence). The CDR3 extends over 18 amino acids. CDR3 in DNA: TGTGCCAGCAGCTTGAGACAGGTTTATTGGGCTAATTACACTGAAGCTTTCTTT. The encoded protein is CASSLRQVYWANYTEAFF.

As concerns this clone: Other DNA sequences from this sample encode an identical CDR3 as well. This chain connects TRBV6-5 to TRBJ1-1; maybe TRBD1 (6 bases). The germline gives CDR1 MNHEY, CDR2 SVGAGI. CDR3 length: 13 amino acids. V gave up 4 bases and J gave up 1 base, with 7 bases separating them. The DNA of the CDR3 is TGTGCCAGCAGTTTCAGGGGGAACACTGAAGCTTTCTTT. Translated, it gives CASSFRGNTEAFF.

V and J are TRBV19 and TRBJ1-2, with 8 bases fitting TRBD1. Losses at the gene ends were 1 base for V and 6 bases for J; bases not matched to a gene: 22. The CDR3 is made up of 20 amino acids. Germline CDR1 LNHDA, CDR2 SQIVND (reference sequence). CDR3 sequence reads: CASSIGERTGSSRWSHGYTF. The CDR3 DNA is TGTGCCAGTAGTATAGGTGAGCGGACAGGGTCCTCCCGCTGGAGCCATGGCTACACCTTC.

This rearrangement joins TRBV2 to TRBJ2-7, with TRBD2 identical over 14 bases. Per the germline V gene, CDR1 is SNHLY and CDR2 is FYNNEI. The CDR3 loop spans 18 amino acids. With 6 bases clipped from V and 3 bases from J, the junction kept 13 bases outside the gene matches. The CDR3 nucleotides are TGTGCCAGCAGGCCCGGGTGGGGACTAGCGGGGGAAGTCTACGAGCAGTACTTC. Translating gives CASRPGWGLAGEVYEQYF.

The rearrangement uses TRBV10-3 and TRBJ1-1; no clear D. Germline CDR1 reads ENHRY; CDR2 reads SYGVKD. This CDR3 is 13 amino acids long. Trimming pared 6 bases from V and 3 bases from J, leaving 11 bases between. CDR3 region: CAIRAARDTEAFF. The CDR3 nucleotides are TGTGCCATCAGAGCGGCGAGGGACACTGAAGCTTTCTTT.

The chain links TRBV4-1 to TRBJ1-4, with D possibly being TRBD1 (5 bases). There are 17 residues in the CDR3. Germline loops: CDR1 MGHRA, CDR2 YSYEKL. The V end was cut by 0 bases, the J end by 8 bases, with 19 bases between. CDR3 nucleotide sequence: TGCGCCAGCAGCCAAGACCGGCAGGGTGTGACCGGCGAAAAACTGTTTTTT. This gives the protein CASSQDRQGVTGEKLFF.

CDR3 coding DNA: TGTGCCAGCAGCAACTGGAGGGAAGGCAGCGCTGAAGCTTTCTTT. This sequence encodes CASSNWREGSAEAFF. The V call is TRBV6-1, the J call TRBJ1-1, with D uncertain. Trimming cost V 6 bases and J 6 bases, with 20 bases left between them. The CDR3 covers 15 residues. Looked up from germline, CDR1 is MNHNS and CDR2 is SASEGT.

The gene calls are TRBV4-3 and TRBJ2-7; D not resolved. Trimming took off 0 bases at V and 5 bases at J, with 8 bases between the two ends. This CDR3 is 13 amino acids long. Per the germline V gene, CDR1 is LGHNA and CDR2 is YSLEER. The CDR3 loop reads CASSQDPSDEQYF. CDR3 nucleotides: TGCGCCAGCAGCCAAGATCCGTCAGACGAGCAGTACTTC.

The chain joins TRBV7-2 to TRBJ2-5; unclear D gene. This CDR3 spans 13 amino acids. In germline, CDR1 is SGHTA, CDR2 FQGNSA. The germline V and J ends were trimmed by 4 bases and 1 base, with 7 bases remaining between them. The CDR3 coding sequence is TGTGCCAGCAGCTCCCGACTCCAAGAGACCCAGTACTTC. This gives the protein CASSSRLQETQYF.

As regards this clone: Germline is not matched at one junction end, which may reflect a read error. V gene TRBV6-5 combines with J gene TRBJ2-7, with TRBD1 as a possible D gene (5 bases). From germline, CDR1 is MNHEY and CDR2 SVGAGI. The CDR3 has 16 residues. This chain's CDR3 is CASSHSNPRVSYEQYF. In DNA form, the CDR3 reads TGTGCCAGCAGTCACTCGAACCCCAGGGTTTCCTACGAGCAGTACTTC.

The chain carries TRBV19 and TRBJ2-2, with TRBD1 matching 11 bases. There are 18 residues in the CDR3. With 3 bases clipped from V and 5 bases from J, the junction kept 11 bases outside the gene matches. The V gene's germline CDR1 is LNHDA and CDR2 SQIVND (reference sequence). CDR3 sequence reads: CASSIRAAGTGGTGELFF. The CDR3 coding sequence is TGTGCCAGTAGTATTCGGGCTGCCGGGACAGGGGGTACCGGGGAGCTGTTTTTT.